Following are 26 T cell receptor beta chains from one sample sequenced in a study of shared clonotypes between healthy human individuals. Produced via immunoSEQ multiplex PCR; TCRdb's table is partial and in-frame only. The sample consists of some 680,000 clones, about 80% of them appearing once. Sequenced sample: memory CD4+ T cells sorted from blood. Subset reported: CD45RA-negative fraction. These receptors were taken from a woman in her twenties or thirties in good health.

The V gene is TRBV4-2, the J gene TRBJ2-5; TRBD2 matches at 8 bases. This CDR3 spans 16 amino acids. Per the germline V gene, CDR1 is LGHNA and CDR2 is YNFKEQ. V lost 1 base and J lost 4; bases outside the gene matches: 8. CDR3 in DNA: TGTGCCAGCAGCCAAGTCAGCGGGAGTAGGGGAGAGACCCAGTACTTC. This encodes CASSQVSGSRGETQYF.

This clone has at least ten counts. The chain combines TRBV18 with TRBJ1-2; TRBD1 matches at 9 bases. This CDR3 spans 16 amino acids. J lost 3 bases, V lost 4 bases, and 9 bases had no gene match. Germline CDR1 and CDR2: KGHSH and LQKENI. The CDR3 DNA sequence: TGTGCCAGCTCACGATCCAACAGGGGGCTCGACTATGGCTACACCTTC. It encodes CASSRSNRGLDYGYTF.

V is TRBV18 and J is TRBJ2-5; no definite D call. Germline V gives CDR1 KGHSH, CDR2 LQKENI. This CDR3 region has 12 residues. V was clipped by 5 bases and J by 7 bases, with 11 bases between them. The CDR3 protein is CASSTITGTQYF. CDR3 in DNA: TGTGCCAGCTCAACGATAACGGGGACCCAGTACTTC.

This chain links TRBV28 with TRBJ2-7; 8 bases agree with TRBD1. J was trimmed by 3 bases and V by 5 bases; bases with no gene match: 15. The CDR3 totals 17 residues. Germline loops: CDR1 MDHEN, CDR2 SYDVKM. CDR3 bases: TGTGCCAGCAGTGGACAGGGTCCCTCTACTACCCACTACGAGCAGTACTTC. Encoded protein: CASSGQGPSTTHYEQYF.

The chain carries TRBV16 and TRBJ1-3, with D possibly being TRBD1 (5 bases). The germline V gene encodes CDR1 KGHSY and CDR2 FQNENV. The CDR3 spans 15 residues. The V end was cut by 4 bases, the J end by 0 bases, with 10 bases between. The chain's CDR3 is CASSRDSFSGNTIYF. CDR3 DNA: TGTGCCAGCAGCCGAGACAGCTTCTCTGGAAACACCATATATTTT.

The rearrangement links TRBV2 to TRBJ2-1; 7 nucleotides agree with TRBD2. V trimming: 8 bases; J trimming: 7 bases; junction bases outside the gene matches: 11. The length of the CDR3 is 14 residues. Germline loops: CDR1 SNHLY, CDR2 FYNNEI. The chain's CDR3 is CASFQGRRENEQFF. CDR3 coding DNA: TGTGCCAGCTTTCAAGGCAGGCGGGAGAATGAGCAGTTCTTC.

J is TRBJ1-1 and V is TRBV28; tentative D call: TRBD1 (5 bases). Per the germline V gene, CDR1 is MDHEN and CDR2 is SYDVKM. The V end lost 2 bases, the J end lost 1 base, and 17 bases lay between the germline ends. This CDR3 contains 17 residues. Here the CDR3 DNA reads TGTGCCAGCAGTTTAATAGGGATGAGGGACCCGAACACTGAAGCTTTCTTT. Translated, it gives CASSLIGMRDPNTEAFF. Full variable domain (outside the CDR3, taken from reference TRBV28 and TRBJ1-1): DVKVTQSSRYLVKRTGEKVFLECVQDMDHENMFWYRQDPGLGLRLIYFSYDVKMKEKGDIPEGYSVSREKKERFSLILESASTNQTSMYLCASSLIGMRDPNTEAFFGQGTRLTVV.

Only a few counts were recorded for this clone. The rearrangement joins TRBV10-2 to TRBJ1-4; TRBD1 matches at 8 bases. CDR3 size: 14 residues. Germline V gene data show CDR1 as WSHSY and CDR2 as SAAADI. Trimming removed 6 bases from V and 8 bases from J; junction bases left unmatched: 8. The CDR3 sequence is CASSGDRSREKLFF. CDR3 sequence (DNA): TGCGCCAGCAGCGGGGACAGGTCTCGGGAAAAACTGTTTTTT.

This clone has a handful of counts. The chain combines TRBV7-2 with TRBJ2-7, with D uncertain. Trimming cost V 7 bases and J 1 base, with 14 bases left between them. This CDR3 comprises 14 residues. Germline CDR1 and CDR2: SGHTA and FQGNSA. In DNA, the CDR3 is TGTGCCAGCAACCTCCAAAGGGATTCCTACGAGCAGTACTTC. Its translation is CASNLQRDSYEQYF.

The chain carries TRBV7-8 and TRBJ2-6, with TRBD1 matching over 7 bases. This CDR3 region has 21 residues. The V gene end was trimmed by 6 bases and the J gene end by 4 bases; junction bases not matched to a gene: 24. Germline V lookup: CDR1 SGHVS, CDR2 FQNEAQ. This chain's CDR3 is CASRPSILKTGKVAGANVLTF. The CDR3 DNA reads TGTGCCAGCAGACCATCCATCCTCAAGACAGGGAAGGTGGCAGGGGCCAACGTCCTGACTTTC.

V gene TRBV19 combines with J gene TRBJ2-7, with 8 nucleotides matching TRBD2. J gave up 5 bases and V 5 bases, and 17 bases lay outside the gene matches. The germline gives CDR1 LNHDA, CDR2 SQIVND (reference sequence). This CDR3 region has 17 residues. DNA for the CDR3: TGTGCCAGTAGTTTAGCGGGAAGGAGGAGCGGGACCCACGAGCAGTACTTC. This gives the protein CASSLAGRRSGTHEQYF.

This clone was found a few times. The V call is TRBV5-1, the J call TRBJ2-3; 11 bases map to TRBD2. V was clipped by 4 bases and J by 5 bases; unmatched bases: 18. Per germline, CDR1 SGHRS and CDR2 YFSETQ. The CDR3 length is 19 residues. This CDR3 is CASSPGTDLAGGPVDTQYF. The DNA for the CDR3 is TGCGCCAGCAGCCCCGGGACCGACTTAGCGGGAGGGCCGGTAGATACGCAGTATTTT.

With regard to this clone: Other DNA sequences in this sample translate to the same CDR3. The chain has TRBV7-2 and TRBJ2-1; possible D gene TRBD2, 5 bases. Germline V gene lookup returns CDR1 SGHTA and CDR2 FQGNSA. Trimming stripped 3 bases from V and 4 bases from J, with 13 bases between. The length of the CDR3 is 15 residues. CDR3 DNA sequence: TGTGCCAGCAGCTTGGGTCAGCGGCTATACAATGAGCAGTTCTTC. The encoded protein is CASSLGQRLYNEQFF.

Points on this clone: The identical CDR3 is also encoded by other nucleotide sequences in the sample. The gene calls are TRBV14 and TRBJ1-3; D is unresolved. There are 13 residues in the CDR3. CDR1 and CDR2 (germline): SGHDN, FVKESK. V lost 0 bases and J lost 4, with 4 bases in between. In nucleotides, the CDR3 is TGTGCCAGCAGCCAAGACAGGGGAAACACCATATATTTT. This translates into CASSQDRGNTIYF.

This clone was recorded a few times. The chain recombines TRBV9 with TRBJ2-3, with D maybe TRBD2 (5 bases). Looked up from germline, CDR1 is SGDLS and CDR2 is YYNGEE. V was cut by 3 bases and J by 2 bases, with 16 bases left in between. The CDR3 sequence is 16 residues long. As DNA, the CDR3 is TGTGCCAGCAGCGCCAACTGGAGAGGGAACACAGATACGCAGTATTTT. Amino acid sequence: CASSANWRGNTDTQYF. The whole variable domain, filled in from reference TRBV9 and TRBJ2-3, reads DSGVTQTPKHLITATGQRVTLRCSPRSGDLSVYWYQQSLDQGLQFLIQYYNGEERAKGNILERFSAQQFPDLHSELNLSSLELGDSALYFCASSANWRGNTDTQYFGPGTRLTVL.

The chain recombines TRBV19 with TRBJ1-1; 7 bases align to TRBD1. The germline V gene has CDR1 LNHDA and CDR2 SQIVND (reference sequence). This CDR3 contains 19 residues. The trim removed 3 bases at V and 5 bases at J, leaving 21 bases unmatched. The CDR3 loop reads CASSMGPAYRQGVGTEAFF. In nucleotides, the CDR3 is TGTGCCAGTAGTATGGGCCCCGCCTACCGACAGGGTGTGGGGACTGAAGCTTTCTTT.

This clone was observed a few times. The V call is TRBV5-4, the J call TRBJ2-7, with 10 positions matching TRBD2. The CDR3 runs to 15 residues. The V gene's germline CDR1 is SGHNT and CDR2 YYREEE (reference sequence). J was trimmed by 3 bases and V by 4 bases; bases with no gene match: 7. CDR3 sequence: CASSRGTSVVYEQYF. The CDR3, as DNA: TGTGCCAGCAGCCGGGGGACTAGCGTCGTCTACGAGCAGTACTTC.

The chain carries TRBV19 and TRBJ1-5, with TRBD1 identical over 9 bases. Germline V gives CDR1 LNHDA, CDR2 SQIVND (reference sequence). The CDR3 is 15 amino acids. The trim removed 6 bases at V and 6 bases at J, leaving 9 bases unmatched. The DNA of the CDR3 is TGTGCCAGTAGCACTAGGACAGGGGAGGGTCAGCCCCAGCATTTT. This sequence encodes CASSTRTGEGQPQHF.

The chain combines TRBV27 with TRBJ2-1; D gene ambiguous. V lost 0 bases to trimming and J lost 3 bases, with 6 bases between them. The CDR3 loop spans 14 amino acids. Germline values: CDR1 MNHEY, CDR2 SMNVEV (reference sequence). The chain's CDR3 is CASSLSGFYNEQFF. The CDR3 nucleotides read TGTGCCAGCAGTTTATCGGGGTTCTACAATGAGCAGTTCTTC.

The chain uses TRBV25-1 and TRBJ2-2; perhaps TRBD1 as D (5 bases). V lost 3 bases to trimming and J lost 3 bases, with 11 bases between them. This CDR3 comprises 15 residues. Germline values: CDR1 MGHDK, CDR2 SYGVNS. The DNA for the CDR3 is TGTGCCAGCAGTGACATCGGCAGGGACACCGGGGAGCTGTTTTTT. It yields the protein CASSDIGRDTGELFF.

The V gene is TRBV30, the J gene TRBJ2-4; D might be TRBD2 (5 bases). The CDR3 is 15 residues long. Per germline, CDR1 GTSNPN and CDR2 SVGIG (reference sequence). V dropped 2 bases and J dropped 7 bases, with 18 bases sitting between them. The CDR3 region is CAWSPPSDLTNIQYF. In nucleotides, the CDR3 is TGTGCCTGGAGTCCCCCTTCGGACTTGACGAACATTCAGTACTTC.

The rearrangement joins TRBV6-5 to TRBJ2-7, with 10 bases matching TRBD2. Germline V gene data show CDR1 as MNHEY and CDR2 as SVGAGI. CDR3 length equals 15 residues. With 2 bases clipped from V and 5 bases from J, the junction kept 6 bases outside the gene matches. Here the CDR3 DNA reads TGTGCCAGCAGTTACCGTCCTAGCGGGAGCGACGAGCAGTACTTC. Translation gives CASSYRPSGSDEQYF.

The genes are TRBV6-1 and TRBJ1-2, with D hard to call. The CDR3 runs to 13 residues. The V and J ends lost 3 bases and 4 bases respectively, with 9 bases between them. Germline CDR1 and CDR2: MNHNS and SASEGT. CDR3 bases: TGTGCCAGCAGTGACTTGGCACGCTATGGCTACACCTTC. It is translated as CASSDLARYGYTF.

This clone was detected many times. This chain links TRBV14 with TRBJ2-6; 8 nucleotides agree with TRBD1. V shed 4 bases, J shed 1 base, and the junction held 12 bases outside the gene matches. Germline CDR1 is SGHDN and CDR2 is FVKESK. This CDR3 has 19 residues. CDR3 DNA sequence: TGTGCCAGCAGCCGAACCGACAGGGGACTCTTTTCTGGGGCCAACGTCCTGACTTTC. Protein sequence: CASSRTDRGLFSGANVLTF. Looking up the rest from reference TRBV14 and TRBJ2-6 gives the full variable domain: EAGVTQFPSHSVIEKGQTVTLRCDPISGHDNLYWYRRVMGKEIKFLLHFVKESKQDESGMPNNRFLAERTGGTYSTLKVQPAELEDSGVYFCASSRTDRGLFSGANVLTFGAGSRLTVL.

On this clone: This may stem from a read error, because a much larger clone lies one nucleotide away. The chain joins TRBV7-9 to TRBJ2-5; 7 positions agree with TRBD2. Trimming removed 5 bases from V and 2 bases from J; junction bases left unmatched: 8. Germline V gene lookup returns CDR1 SEHNR and CDR2 FQNEAQ (reference sequence). This CDR3 has 15 residues. This CDR3 is CASSEDGLEQETQYF. The CDR3 nucleotides are TGTGCCAGCAGCGAAGACGGACTAGAACAAGAGACCCAGTACTTC.

The chain combines TRBV10-2 with TRBJ2-3, with 9 bases identical to TRBD2. V lost 7 bases, J lost 6 bases, and 11 bases stayed unmatched. CDR3 length: 15 residues. Germline V gene sequence: CDR1 WSHSY, CDR2 SAAADI. This CDR3 reads CASNYGAGGQDTQYF. The CDR3 region has the DNA TGCGCCAGCAATTATGGGGCGGGAGGGCAGGATACGCAGTATTTT.